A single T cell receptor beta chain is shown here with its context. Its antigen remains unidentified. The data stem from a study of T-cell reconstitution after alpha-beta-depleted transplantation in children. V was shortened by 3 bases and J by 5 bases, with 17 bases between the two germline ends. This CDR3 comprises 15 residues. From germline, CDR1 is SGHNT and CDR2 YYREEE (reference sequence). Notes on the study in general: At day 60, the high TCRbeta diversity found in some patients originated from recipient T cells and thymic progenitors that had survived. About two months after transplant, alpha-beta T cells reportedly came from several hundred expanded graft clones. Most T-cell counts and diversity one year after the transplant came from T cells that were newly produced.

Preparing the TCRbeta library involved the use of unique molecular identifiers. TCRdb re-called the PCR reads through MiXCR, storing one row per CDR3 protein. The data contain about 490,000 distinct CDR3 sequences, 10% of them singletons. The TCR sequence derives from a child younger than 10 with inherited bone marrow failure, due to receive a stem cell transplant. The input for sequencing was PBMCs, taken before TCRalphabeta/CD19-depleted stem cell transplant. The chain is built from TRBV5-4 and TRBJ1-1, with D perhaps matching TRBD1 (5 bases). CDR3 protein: CASSSIFQGGTEAFF. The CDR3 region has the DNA TGTGCCAGCAGCTCTATCTTTCAGGGAGGAACTGAAGCTTTCTTT. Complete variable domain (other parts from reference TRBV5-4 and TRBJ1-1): ETGVTQSPTHLIKTRGQQVTLRCSSQSGHNTVSWYQQALGQGPQFIFQYYREEENGRGNFPPRFSGLQFPNYSSELNVNALELDDSALYLCASSSIFQGGTEAFFGQGTRLTVV.